The clone carrying this TCR beta chain has at least ten counts. This entry is derived from a study of T cell repertoires in cytomegalovirus infection. One entry per CDR3 protein results from TCRdb running MiXCR on the reads. The repertoire has about 230,000 distinct CDR3 sequences, roughly 22% of them found once; the top ten carry about 20%. This CDR3 is 8 amino acids long. V was shortened by 4 bases and J by 16 bases, with 5 bases between the two germline ends. Germline-derived CDR1 and CDR2 are SGHTA and FQGNSA. Sequenced material: CD8+ T cells from PBMCs. This TCR derives from a human donor in good health (CMV status not recorded). Some clones in this sample may be carry-over from other donors' samples. The chain carries TRBV7-2 and TRBJ1-5; no reliable D call. The chain's CDR3 is CASSSLHF. DNA for the CDR3: TGTGCCAGCAGCTCCCTACATTTT.